This T cell receptor beta chain was recovered during a study of beta chain features in type 1 diabetes. General study results and limits: In every one of the four CD4+ subsets, TCRB CDR3s were moderately but significantly shorter in Type 1 diabetes patients. The VDJ junctions of type 1 diabetes patients carried fewer insertions and more deletions.

About this clone itself: Its matching antigen is unknown.

Germline V CDR1 and CDR2: MDHEN, SYDVKM. Trimming cost V 4 bases and J 2 bases, with 18 bases left between them. The CDR3 totals 16 residues. The authors took one heparinised blood draw, averaging about 116 mL, from each donor. Every isolated RNA sample was fully reverse transcribed, so sequencing captured expressed TCRB transcripts. The method was immunoSEQ multiplex PCR; TCRdb's version includes in-frame clones alone and lacks a portion of them. The table records around 300,000 clones, 15% of them present only once. Specimen: naive CD4+ T cells from blood. This clonotype originated in a man aged 18 to 29 with type 1 diabetes. This chain uses TRBV28 with TRBJ2-7, with a tentative D call TRBD1 (6 bases). The CDR3 here is CASSSDPAQGTYEQYF. DNA for the CDR3: TGTGCCAGCAGTTCGGACCCAGCGCAGGGGACCTACGAGCAGTACTTC. Filled out from reference TRBV28 and TRBJ2-7, the complete variable domain reads DVKVTQSSRYLVKRTGEKVFLECVQDMDHENMFWYRQDPGLGLRLIYFSYDVKMKEKGDIPEGYSVSREKKERFSLILESASTNQTSMYLCASSSDPAQGTYEQYFGPGTRLTVT.